This TCR beta chain appears in the sequencing data of a study of CD8 T cells in ankylosing spondylitis. TCRdb passed the 5' RACE reads through MiXCR, listing each CDR3 protein once. The data show about 27,000 distinct CDR3 sequences, roughly 8.6% seen once. In its sample, this clonotype was seen a few times. Its antigen is not identified. Trimming shortened V by 6 bases and J by 1 base, and 3 bases separated the two germline ends. This CDR3 region has 11 residues. Looked up from germline, CDR1 is SNHLY and CDR2 is FYNNEI. Whole-study findings and limits: Blood from ankylosing spondylitis patients appeared to carry a characteristic roughly 8-variant TCR beta motif. Some motif variants had been reported before (in reactive arthritis synovial fluid and blood). Matched ankylosing spondylitis synovial fluid reportedly showed significant enrichment of disease-linked clones.

The sequence came from a male donor with ankylosing spondylitis or in good health (not recorded which). Material: blood. J is TRBJ1-1 and V is TRBV2; no clear D gene. As DNA, the CDR3 is TGTGCCAGCAGAGAGAACACTGAAGCTTTCTTT. Translation gives CASRENTEAFF.